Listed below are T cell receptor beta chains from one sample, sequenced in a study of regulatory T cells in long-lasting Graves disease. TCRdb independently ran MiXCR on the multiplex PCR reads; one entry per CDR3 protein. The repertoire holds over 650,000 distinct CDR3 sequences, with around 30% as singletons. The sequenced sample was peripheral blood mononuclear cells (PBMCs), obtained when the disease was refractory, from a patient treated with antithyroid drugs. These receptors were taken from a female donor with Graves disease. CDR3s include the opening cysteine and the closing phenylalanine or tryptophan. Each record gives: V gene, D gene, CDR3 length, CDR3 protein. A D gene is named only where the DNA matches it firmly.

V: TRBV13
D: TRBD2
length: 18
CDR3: CASSLVASGRVSKNIQYF

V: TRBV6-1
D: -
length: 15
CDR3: CASSPSPQSPYGYTF

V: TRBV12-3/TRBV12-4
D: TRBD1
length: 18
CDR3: CASSLAETGTMGNQPQHF

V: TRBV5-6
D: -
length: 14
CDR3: CASSSYRVDYGYTF

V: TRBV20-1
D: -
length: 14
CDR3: CSARQLLYRDTQYF

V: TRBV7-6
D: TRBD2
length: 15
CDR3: CASSPRERGSYEQYF

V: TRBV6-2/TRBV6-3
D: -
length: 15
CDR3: CASSSGGPGVTEAFF

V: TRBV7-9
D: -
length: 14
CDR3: CASSPSSQGEKLFF

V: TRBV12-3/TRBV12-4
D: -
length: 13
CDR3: CASRLTDTGELFF

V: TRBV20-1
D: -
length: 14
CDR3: CSARLASENTEAFF

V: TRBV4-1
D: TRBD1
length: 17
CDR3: CASSSPGGTEGNYGYTF

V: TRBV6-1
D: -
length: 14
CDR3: CASSVEDRNTEAFF

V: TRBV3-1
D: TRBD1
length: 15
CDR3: CASSQDLGQNYEQYF

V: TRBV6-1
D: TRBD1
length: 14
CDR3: CASTRDRVFGGYTF

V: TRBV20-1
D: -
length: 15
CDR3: CSAREMVGQLYGYTF

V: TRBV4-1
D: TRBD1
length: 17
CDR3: CASSQVSRGLANYGYTF

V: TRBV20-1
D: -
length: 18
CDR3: CSAHAMGTGSGSNQPQHF

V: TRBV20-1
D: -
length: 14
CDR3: CSAYGTPNTGELFF

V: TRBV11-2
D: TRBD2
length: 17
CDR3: CASSAGLAGVSRETQYF

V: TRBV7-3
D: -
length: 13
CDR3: CASSPRRGSGYTF

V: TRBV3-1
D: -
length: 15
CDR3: CASSQDLGEDYGYTF

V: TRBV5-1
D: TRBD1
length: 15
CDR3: CASSFGSGGNYGYTF

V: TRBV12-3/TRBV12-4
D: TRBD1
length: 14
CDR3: CASKSPGQGYEQYF

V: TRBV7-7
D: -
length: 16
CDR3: CASSLRSSHFGETQYF

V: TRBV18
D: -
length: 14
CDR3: CASSTTSENQPQHF

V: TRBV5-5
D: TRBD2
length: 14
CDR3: CASQKREAPETQYF

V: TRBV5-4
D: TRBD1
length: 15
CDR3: CASSLGTGGVTEAFF

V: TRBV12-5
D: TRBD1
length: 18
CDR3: CASGIPPGDRTPDYGYTF

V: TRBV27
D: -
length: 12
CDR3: CASYDKRTEAFF

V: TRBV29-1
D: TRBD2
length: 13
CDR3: CSVRLAGVNEQFF

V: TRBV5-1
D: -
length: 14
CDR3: CASSSTTANYGYTF

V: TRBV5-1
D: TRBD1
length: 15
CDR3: CASSFIQGLQETQYF

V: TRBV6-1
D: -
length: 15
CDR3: CASVDRRRGTAGYTF

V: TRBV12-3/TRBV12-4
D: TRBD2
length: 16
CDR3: CASPAVSGANTGELFF

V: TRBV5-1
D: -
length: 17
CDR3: CASSLRSSAFSNYEQYF

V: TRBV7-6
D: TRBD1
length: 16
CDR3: CASSLGTGANNEKLFF

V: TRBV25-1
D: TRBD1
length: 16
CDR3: CASSVGLRDSQETQYF

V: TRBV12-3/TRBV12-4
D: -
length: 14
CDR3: CASSTRDGNQPQHF

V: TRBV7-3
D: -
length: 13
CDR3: CASSLLARDTQYF

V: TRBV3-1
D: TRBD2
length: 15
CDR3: CASSLSSGTTNEQFF

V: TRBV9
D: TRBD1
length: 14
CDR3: CASSKTGITGELFF

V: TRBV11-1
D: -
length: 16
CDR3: CASSFGPSDRNSPLHF

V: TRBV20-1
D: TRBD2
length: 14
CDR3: CSASASGVQETQYF

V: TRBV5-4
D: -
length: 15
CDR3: CASSLDSSANEKLFF

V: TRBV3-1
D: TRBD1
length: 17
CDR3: CASSQDVGGQGNYGYTF

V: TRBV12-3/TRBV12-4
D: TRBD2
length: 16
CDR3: CASSFRLAGNKNIQYF

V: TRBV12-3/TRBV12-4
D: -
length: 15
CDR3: CASSNAGQVNQPQHF

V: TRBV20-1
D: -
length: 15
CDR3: CSATPRRGRLETQYF

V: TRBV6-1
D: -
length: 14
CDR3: CASSEGGSNSPLHF

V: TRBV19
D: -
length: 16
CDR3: CASSIVGQSSFYGYTF

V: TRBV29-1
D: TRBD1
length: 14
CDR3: CSVKRQGGLSEAFF

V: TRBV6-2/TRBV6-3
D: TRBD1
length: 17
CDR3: CASSYHRQGAWGNTIYF

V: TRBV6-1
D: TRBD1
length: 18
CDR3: CASSERSGQDYSNQPQHF

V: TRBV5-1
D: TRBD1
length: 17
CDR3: CASSLLGTGTRTTEAFF

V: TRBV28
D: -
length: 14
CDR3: CASSSGSSGEKLFF

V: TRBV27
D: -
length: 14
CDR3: CASSLIGSSYEQYF

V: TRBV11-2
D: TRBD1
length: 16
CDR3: CASRKPTGPVRNIQYF

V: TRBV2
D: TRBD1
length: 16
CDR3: CASRLDRGRSLTEAFF

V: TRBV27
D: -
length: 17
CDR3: CASSFLGPRAQTYEQYF